This T cell receptor (beta chain) was sequenced for a study of beta chain features in type 1 diabetes. Study-wide findings and caveats: Patients and controls would share equally any PCR tilt toward shorter templates. Type 1 diabetes patients had TCRB CDR3s that were shorter (moderately but significantly so) in all four CD4+ subsets.

Comments on this clone: Its antigen is undetermined.

The entirety of the isolated RNA underwent reverse transcription, so expressed TCRB transcripts were sequenced. Repertoires were generated with immunoSEQ multiplex PCR, while TCRdb's copy carries only in-frame clones and drops some. The profile shows about 700,000 clones, roughly an eighth of them singletons. The CDR3 contains 15 residues. With 0 bases removed from V and 7 bases from J, the gap between germline ends came to 15 bases. Germline assignment: CDR1 MNHEY and CDR2 SVGAGI. The sample was naive CD4+ T cells from blood. The rearrangement links TRBV6-5 to TRBJ1-1; D is uncertain. The receptor comes from a man aged 18-30 years with type 1 diabetes. CDR3 sequence: CASSYSLIPRHEAFF. As DNA, the CDR3 is TGTGCCAGCAGTTACTCGTTAATCCCACGACATGAAGCTTTCTTT.